The rows below give T cell receptor beta chains drawn from one sample of a study of blood T cell repertoires in COVID-19. The method was immunoSEQ multiplex PCR; TCRdb's version includes in-frame clones alone and lacks a portion of them. Of around 170,000 clones listed, approximately 88% were seen once; the top ten hold more than 8.5%. Sequenced sample: PBMCs or T cells enriched from blood (not recorded which). The receptors were sampled from a woman aged 18-29 years who had recovered from COVID-19. Each CDR3 is given with its conserved first and last residue. D genes are given only for firm matches. Rows may omit the clone size; those that give it use once, few, many or a size class.

d_gene	j_gene	len	v_gene	abundance	CDR3aa	CDR3nt
NA	TRBJ2-7	15	TRBV15	NA	CATSRDRRLGYEQYF	TGTGCCACCAGCAGAGATCGGCGGTTGGGTTACGAGCAGTACTTC
TRBD1	TRBJ1-3	15	TRBV9	NA	CASSDGQGAADTIYF	TGTGCCAGCAGCGATGGACAGGGGGCAGCGGACACCATATATTTT
TRBD2	TRBJ2-1	15	TRBV7-9	NA	CASSLEAGGLHEQFF	TGTGCCAGCAGCTTAGAGGCGGGAGGTCTCCATGAGCAGTTCTTC
TRBD1	TRBJ1-2	17	TRBV5-1	NA	CASSSTGYDGPDYGYTF	TGCGCCAGCAGCTCGACAGGGTACGACGGCCCAGACTATGGCTACACCTTC
NA	TRBJ2-5	16	TRBV5-1	NA	CASSESWGRIGETQYF	TGCGCCAGCAGCGAATCTTGGGGCCGCATAGGGGAGACCCAGTACTTC
NA	TRBJ1-6	15	TRBV30	NA	CAWSDGRRDNSPLHF	TGTGCCTGGAGTGACGGGCGCAGGGATAATTCACCCCTCCACTTT
TRBD2	TRBJ2-1	16	TRBV15	NA	CATSSPQGTSNLEQFF	TGTGCCACCAGCAGCCCCCAAGGGACTAGCAACCTTGAGCAGTTCTTC
TRBD1	TRBJ1-2	12	TRBV29-1	once	CSVTGQGNGYTF	TGCAGCGTCACGGGACAGGGGAACGGCTACACCTTC
TRBD2	TRBJ2-1	17	TRBV18	NA	CASSPPLAGTTYNEQFF	TGTGCCAGCTCACCACCTCTAGCGGGTACAACTTACAATGAGCAGTTCTTC
NA	TRBJ2-7	14	TRBV27	NA	CASSLYPGTYEQYF	TGTGCCAGCAGTTTATATCCAGGGACCTACGAGCAGTACTTC